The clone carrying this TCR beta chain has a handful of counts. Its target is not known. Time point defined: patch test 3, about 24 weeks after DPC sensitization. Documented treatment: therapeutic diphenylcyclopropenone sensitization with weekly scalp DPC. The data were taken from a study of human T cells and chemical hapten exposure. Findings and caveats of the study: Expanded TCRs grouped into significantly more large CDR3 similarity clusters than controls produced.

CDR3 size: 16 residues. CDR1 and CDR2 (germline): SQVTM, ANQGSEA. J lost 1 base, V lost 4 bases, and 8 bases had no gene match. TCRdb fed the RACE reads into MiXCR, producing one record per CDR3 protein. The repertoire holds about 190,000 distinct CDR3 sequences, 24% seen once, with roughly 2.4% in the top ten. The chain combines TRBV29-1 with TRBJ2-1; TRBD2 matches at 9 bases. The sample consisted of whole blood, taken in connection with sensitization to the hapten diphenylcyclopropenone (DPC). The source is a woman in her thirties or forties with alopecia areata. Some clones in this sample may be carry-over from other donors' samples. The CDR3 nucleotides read TGCAGCGTTGGCCTGGAGGCGGGAGGGTCCTACAATGAGCAGTTCTTC. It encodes CSVGLEAGGSYNEQFF.